Each of the 29 T cell receptor beta chains below was sequenced from the same sample in a study of CD8+CD57+ T cells in acquired aplastic anemia. The template used for profiling TCR beta VDJ and CDR3 was genomic DNA. TCRdb re-called the reads with MiXCR, one entry per CDR3 protein. This repertoire shows 200,000 to 300,000 distinct CDR3 sequences, around 82% found once; its top ten account for approximately 40%. All patients picked for sequencing had shown, by flow cytometry, an expansion of CD8+CD57+ cells. The sample was sorted CD4+, CD8+, or CD8+CD57+ T cells (not recorded which) from PBMCs. Source of these receptors: a human donor with aplastic anemia.

Points on this clonotype: The final CDR3 position lacks the conserved phenylalanine or tryptophan, pointing to a likely read error. Because the CDR3's place on the DNA is in doubt, the DNA is left out and the CDR3 is given as listed by TCRdb. This rearrangement joins TRBV7-8 to TRBJ2-2; TRBD2 is taken as the D call from the table, unchecked against the DNA. The CDR3 extends over 12 residues, inclusive of both ends. From germline, CDR1 is SGHVS and CDR2 FQNEAQ. Here the CDR3 reads CASSSPQREQYY.

The chain employs TRBV7-9 and TRBJ1-1, with a tentative D call TRBD1 (5 bases). With 3 bases removed from V and 7 bases from J, the gap between germline ends came to 12 bases. The CDR3 has 13 residues. The germline CDR1 and CDR2 sequences are SEHNR and FQNEAQ (reference sequence). This CDR3 reads CASSFAAGSEAFF. CDR3 in DNA: TGTGCCAGCAGCTTCGCTGCAGGGAGTGAAGCTTTCTTT.

On this clonotype itself: No conserved phenylalanine or tryptophan is present at the end of the CDR3, so a read error is the likely explanation. The chain carries TRBV15 and TRBJ2-5; D may match TRBD1 or TRBD2 (5 bases each). Germline CDR1 is LNHNV and CDR2 is YYDKDF (reference sequence). There are 14 residues in the CDR3. Trimming left V 1 base short and J 2 bases short, with 8 bases between. CDR3 residues: CATSRGWGQETQYL. The CDR3 DNA is TGTGCCACCAGCAGAGGCTGGGGGCAAGAGACCCAGTACCTC.

In nucleotides, the CDR3 is TGTGCCAGCAGCTTAATTTTTACCAGGGGATGGAGTTCCACCTTC. The encoded protein is CASSLIFTRGWSSTF. The chain joins TRBV7-2 to TRBJ1-2; possibly TRBD1 for D (6 bases). V lost 2 bases and J 13 bases, leaving 23 bases between the germline ends. CDR1 and CDR2 from the germline V gene are SGHTA and FQGNSA. This CDR3 region has 15 residues.

As for this clonotype: Germline is not matched at one junction end, which may reflect a read error. The genes are TRBV5-1 and TRBJ2-3; 10 bases match TRBD2. Germline lookup yields CDR1 SGHRS and CDR2 YFSETQ. The CDR3 is 13 residues long. As DNA, the CDR3 is TGTGCCAGCAGCGGGGGGGGGACCGACGAGCAGTATTTT. Translation gives CASSGGGTDEQYF.

This clonotype was detected a few times. A read error may account for a junction end that differs from germline. J is TRBJ2-3 and V is TRBV7-9, with D perhaps matching TRBD1 (6 bases). The V gene's germline CDR1 is SEHNR and CDR2 FQNEAQ (reference sequence). The CDR3 runs to 13 residues. The chain's CDR3 is CASGDGGTDTKYF. The CDR3 nucleotides read TGTGCCAGTGGGGATGGGGGCACAGATACGAAGTATTTT.

The chain couples TRBV6-4 to TRBJ2-7; D is possibly TRBD1 or TRBD2 (5 bases each). V lost 6 bases and J lost 2, with 14 bases in between. This CDR3 is built from 14 residues. Germline-derived CDR1 and CDR2 are MRHNA and SNTAGT. CDR3 sequence: CASRTPGPTYEQYV. In nucleotides, the CDR3 is TGTGCCAGCAGGACACCGGGACCAACCTACGAGCAGTACGTC.

As for this clonotype: The missing conserved phenylalanine or tryptophan at the end of this CDR3 makes a read error likely. The DNA is omitted, as the CDR3 cannot be located on it reliably, and the CDR3 follows TCRdb's listing. The rearrangement uses TRBV7-9 and TRBJ1-2. The CDR3 is 13 amino acids in total, end residues counted. Germline lookup yields CDR1 SEHNR and CDR2 FQNEAQ (reference sequence). CDR3 sequence: CASSDVATDGYDD.

The chain carries TRBV19 and TRBJ1-5; possible D gene TRBD1, 5 bases. Deletions cut 3 bases from V and 7 bases from J, with 16 bases between. CDR3 length equals 15 residues. Germline values: CDR1 LNHDA, CDR2 SQIVND (reference sequence). The CDR3 nucleotides are TGTGCCAGTAGTATTCAGCCGACGGGGCAACAGCCCCAGCATTTT. Its protein product is CASSIQPTGQQPQHF.

The chain links TRBV9 to TRBJ2-7; D remains ambiguous. CDR1 and CDR2 (germline): SGDLS, YYNGEE. The CDR3 is 14 amino acids. V lost 0 bases, J lost 2 bases, and 9 bases lay in between. Here the CDR3 DNA reads TGTGCCAGCAGCGTAGAGGGCAAAACCTACGAGCAGTACTTC. Amino acid sequence: CASSVEGKTYEQYF.

V is TRBV7-9 and J is TRBJ2-5, with 12 positions matching TRBD2. TRBJ2-1 matches the DNA end more closely, so the J call is doubtful. Germline V lookup: CDR1 SEHNR, CDR2 FQNEAQ (reference sequence). CDR3 length equals 15 residues. The CDR3 here is CASSAGTSGLNEQFF. The CDR3 DNA is TGTGCCAGCAGCGCCGGGACTAGCGGGCTCAATGAGCAGTTCTTC.

To note about this clonotype: The junction differs from germline at one of its ends, possibly a read error. This chain links TRBV2 with TRBJ2-5; 7 bases match TRBD2. Germline V gene lookup returns CDR1 SNHLY and CDR2 FYNNEI. The CDR3 contains 15 residues. The CDR3 nucleotides read TGTGCCAGCGGTTACAGCGGGACTTGGGGAGAGTCCCAGTACTTC. Translation gives CASGYSGTWGESQYF.

The genes are TRBV5-1 and TRBJ1-2; TRBD1 aligns across 8 bases. Trimming cost V 4 bases and J 4 bases; bases outside gene matches: 6. The CDR3 is made up of 14 amino acids. The V gene's germline CDR1 is SGHRS and CDR2 YFSETQ. CDR3 residues: CASSTGGQGYGYTF. The CDR3 DNA reads as TGCGCCAGCAGCACAGGAGGACAGGGCTATGGCTACACCTTC.

Comments on this clonotype: No DNA is shown, since the ends of the CDR3 on it are uncertain; the CDR3 is the one TCRdb lists. The rearrangement links TRBV7-2 to TRBJ2-3; the table's D gene call, TRBD1, was not cross checked with the DNA. The CDR3 is 14 residues long, ends included. Germline values: CDR1 SGHTA, CDR2 FQGNSA. CDR3 loop: CASSWGQGSNYEYF.

The rearrangement links TRBV7-8 to TRBJ2-1; no clear D. Trimming took off 3 bases at V and 10 bases at J, with 22 bases between the two ends. CDR3 length: 16 residues. Per the germline V gene, CDR1 is SGHVS and CDR2 is FQNEAQ. Here the CDR3 DNA reads TGTGCCAGCAGCTTTCCAGGAAGTCCCGATACGCAGGAGCAGTTCTTC. Protein sequence: CASSFPGSPDTQEQFF.

The CDR3 DNA reads as TGCAGTGCTCCCTCCTCTTATGGCTACACCTTC. This codes for CSAPSSYGYTF. The rearrangement uses TRBV20-1 and TRBJ1-2; unclear D gene. The CDR3 contains 11 residues. Germline lookup yields CDR1 DFQATT and CDR2 SNEGSKA (reference sequence). V lost 5 bases and J 5 bases, leaving 9 bases between the germline ends.

A note on this clonotype: The DNA is omitted, as the CDR3 cannot be located on it reliably, and the CDR3 follows TCRdb's listing. The V and J genes are TRBV7-8 and TRBJ2-6; the table names TRBD2, a call not compared with the DNA. Germline assignment: CDR1 SGHVS and CDR2 FQNEAQ. With termini counted, the CDR3 has 15 amino acids. The CDR3 protein is CASSSQDTQYFGPTF.

The gene calls are TRBV29-1 and TRBJ1-2; D is unresolved. CDR3 length: 11 amino acids. Between the trimmed V and J ends, which lost 4 bases and 5 bases, there was a span of 8 bases. CDR1 is SQVTM and CDR2 is ANQGSEA in the germline V gene. The CDR3: CSVAVVYGYTF. The CDR3 DNA reads as TGCAGCGTTGCAGTCGTATATGGCTACACCTTC. The full variable domain, with the rest looked up from reference TRBV29-1 and TRBJ1-2, is SAVISQKPSRDICQRGTSLTIQCQVDSQVTMMFWYRQQPGQSLTLIATANQGSEATYESGFVIDKFPISRPNLTFSTLTVSNMSPEDSSIYLCSVAVVYGYTFGSGTRLTVV.

The rearrangement uses TRBV6-4 and TRBJ2-7; 7 nucleotides align to TRBD2. Looked up from germline, CDR1 is MRHNA and CDR2 is SNTAGT. J gave up 2 bases and V 6 bases, and 7 bases lay outside the gene matches. This CDR3 spans 14 amino acids. The CDR3 spells CASRTIAGTYEQYF. DNA of the CDR3: TGTGCCAGCAGGACTATAGCGGGCACCTACGAGCAGTACTTC.

This sequence joins TRBV7-2 and TRBJ2-1; unclear D gene. Germline V gives CDR1 SGHTA, CDR2 FQGNSA. The CDR3 spans 15 residues. Trimming pared 6 bases from V and 5 bases from J, leaving 17 bases between. CDR3 coding DNA: TGTGCCAGCAGTGTATACCAGAACACAGACAATGAGCAGTTCTTC. Protein sequence: CASSVYQNTDNEQFF. Based on the CDR3 plus reference TRBV7-2 and TRBJ2-1, the full variable domain is GAGVSQSPSNKVTEKGKDVELRCDPISGHTALYWYRQSLGQGLEFLIYFQGNSAPDKSGLPSDRFSAERTGGSVSTLTIQRTQQEDSAVYLCASSVYQNTDNEQFFGPGTRLTVL.

The gene calls are TRBV15 and TRBJ2-3, with no clear D. The DNA end favors TRBJ2-7, so the J call may be wrong. The CDR3 covers 13 residues. Germline CDR1 reads LNHNV; CDR2 reads YYDKDF (reference sequence). CDR3 coding DNA: TGTGCCACCAGCGGAAACTTTGGGGATACGCAGTACTTC. Residues: CATSGNFGDTQYF.

Comments on this clonotype: As the CDR3 is not closed by the conserved phenylalanine or tryptophan, this likely results from a read error. The limits of the CDR3 on the DNA are not certain, so only TCRdb's listed CDR3 is given. V is TRBV2 and J is TRBJ1-5; the table's TRBD1 call for D was not verified on the DNA. In germline, CDR1 is SNHLY, CDR2 FYNNEI. A total of 14 residues make up the CDR3, ends included. The CDR3 protein is CASSAGGIHEQLFV.

As regards this clonotype: One end of the junction varies from germline; a read error may be responsible. The rearrangement joins TRBV6-1 to TRBJ1-1, with unresolved D. The V gene's germline CDR1 is MNHNS and CDR2 SASEGT. CDR3 length: 14 amino acids. The CDR3 nucleotides are TGTGCCACCAGTGAAGGGCACAAGAGTGGTGGGGCTTTCTTT. It yields the protein CATSEGHKSGGAFF.

The rearrangement links TRBV7-9 to TRBJ1-2; D perhaps matches TRBD1 (6 bases). The germline gives CDR1 SEHNR, CDR2 FQNEAQ (reference sequence). The V end was cut by 6 bases, the J end by 4 bases, with 15 bases between. CDR3 length equals 14 residues. CDR3 sequence reads: CASSPRQVAYGYTF. In DNA form, the CDR3 reads TGTGCCAGCAGTCCTAGACAGGTAGCCTATGGCTACACCTTC.

As to this clonotype: This is likely a read error, given that the CDR3 carries no conserved phenylalanine or tryptophan at its end. V usage is TRBV2 and J usage is TRBJ2-3; D not certain. The CDR3 is 13 residues long. V was pared by 3 bases and J by 11 bases, with 15 bases between. CDR1 is SNHLY and CDR2 is FYNNEI in the germline V gene. DNA of the CDR3: TGTGCCAGCAGTGACTCGTATAGTAATCAGCAGTATCAT. Its translation: CASSDSYSNQQYH.

The J gene is TRBJ1-2, the V gene TRBV9, with D tentatively TRBD1 (6 bases). V was trimmed by 3 bases and J by 8 bases, leaving 23 bases between them. The CDR3 loop spans 16 amino acids. In germline, CDR1 is SGDLS, CDR2 YYNGEE. The CDR3 coding sequence is TGTGCCAGCAGCGCCGAGGGGGGGGGAAACGTTGAAGGCTACACCTTC. Its protein is CASSAEGGGNVEGYTF. The complete variable domain, with remaining parts taken from reference TRBV9 and TRBJ1-2, reads DSGVTQTPKHLITATGQRVTLRCSPRSGDLSVYWYQQSLDQGLQFLIQYYNGEERAKGNILERFSAQQFPDLHSELNLSSLELGDSALYFCASSAEGGGNVEGYTFGSGTRLTVV.

Points on this clonotype: Sequence at one end of the junction differs from germline and may be a read error. V and J are TRBV5-6 and TRBJ2-5; no reliable D call. Germline CDR1 reads SGHDT; CDR2 reads YYEEEE. This CDR3 contains 15 residues. The CDR3 DNA sequence: TGTGCCAGCAGTGAAAAAGGACCGGCTCAAGGGACCCAGTACTTC. Protein sequence: CASSEKGPAQGTQYF.

This sequence joins TRBV7-9 and TRBJ1-5, with 8 bases fitting TRBD1. Germline V gives CDR1 SEHNR, CDR2 FQNEAQ (reference sequence). CDR3 length: 13 amino acids. Losses at the gene ends were 7 bases for V and 13 bases for J; bases not matched to a gene: 12. CDR3 residues: CASTPTGGQQQHF. The CDR3 coding sequence is TGTGCCAGCACGCCAACAGGGGGACAGCAACAGCATTTT.

This chain links TRBV7-9 with TRBJ1-2; no clear D gene. The CDR3 contains 16 residues. Trimming took off 1 base at V and 9 bases at J, with 21 bases between the two ends. CDR1 is SEHNR, CDR2 FQNEAQ, per germline (reference sequence). CDR3 residues: CASSLEPTYVQYCYTF. DNA of the CDR3: TGTGCCAGCAGCTTAGAGCCAACCTACGTGCAGTACTGCTACACCTTC.